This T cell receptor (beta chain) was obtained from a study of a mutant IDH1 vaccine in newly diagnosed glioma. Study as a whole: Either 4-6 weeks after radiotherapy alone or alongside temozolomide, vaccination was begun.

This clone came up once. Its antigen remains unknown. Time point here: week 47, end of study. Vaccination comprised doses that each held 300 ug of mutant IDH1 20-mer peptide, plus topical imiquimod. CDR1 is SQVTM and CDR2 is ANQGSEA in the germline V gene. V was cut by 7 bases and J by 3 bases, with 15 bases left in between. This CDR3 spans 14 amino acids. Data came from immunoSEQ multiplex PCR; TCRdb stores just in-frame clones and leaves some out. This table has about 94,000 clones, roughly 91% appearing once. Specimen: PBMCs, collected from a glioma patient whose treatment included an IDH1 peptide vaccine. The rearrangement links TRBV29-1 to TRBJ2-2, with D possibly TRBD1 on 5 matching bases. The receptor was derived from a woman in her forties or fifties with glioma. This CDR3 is CSGKGQGDTGELFF. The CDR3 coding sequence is TGCAGCGGGAAAGGGCAGGGTGACACCGGGGAGCTGTTTTTT.